Presented here are 4 T cell receptor beta chains from one specimen sequenced in a study of T cell responses to AZD1222 COVID-19 vaccine. Data came from immunoSEQ multiplex PCR; TCRdb stores just in-frame clones and leaves some out. The data show 85,000 to 130,000 clones, with around 90% seen just once and less than 9.5% held by the top ten. The sequencing used peripheral blood, collected on day 0 of AZD1222 vaccination. Receptor source: an adult in good health.

The rearrangement links TRBV4-1 to TRBJ2-2; D may be TRBD2 (5 bases). V was clipped by 4 bases and J by 3 bases, with 21 bases between them. CDR3 length equals 18 residues. Germline lookup yields CDR1 MGHRA and CDR2 YSYEKL. The CDR3 DNA follows: TGCGCCAGCAGCCCCCAAGGTCTCGAGAGGGCCGACACCGGGGAGCTGTTTTTT. Encoded protein: CASSPQGLERADTGELFF.

The chain is built from TRBV7-9 and TRBJ1-2; D not resolved. Between the trimmed V and J ends, which lost 3 bases and 4 bases, there was a span of 12 bases. This CDR3 spans 14 amino acids. Per the germline V gene, CDR1 is SEHNR and CDR2 is FQNEAQ (reference sequence). CDR3 residues: CASSFRAGLYGYTF. In DNA form, the CDR3 reads TGTGCCAGCAGCTTTCGGGCGGGTCTCTATGGCTACACCTTC.

The chain links TRBV6-5 to TRBJ1-4; TRBD1 is a possible D gene (6 bases). This CDR3 contains 14 residues. Germline values: CDR1 MNHEY, CDR2 SVGAGI. V lost 6 bases to trimming and J lost 6 bases, with 14 bases between them. CDR3 loop: CASSRGGQDEKLFF. The CDR3 DNA follows: TGTGCCAGCAGCCGCGGGGGGCAGGATGAAAAACTGTTTTTT.

This clone was found once. The chain combines TRBV25-1 with TRBJ1-1; TRBD1 aligns across 8 bases. The CDR3 has 13 amino acids. Trimming cost V 5 bases and J 8 bases; bases outside gene matches: 7. CDR1 is MGHDK and CDR2 is SYGVNS in the germline V gene. The CDR3 coding sequence is TGTGCCAGCAGTAAAGGGACAGGAACAGAAGCTTTCTTT. Translated, it gives CASSKGTGTEAFF.